This TCR beta chain was profiled in a study of blood T cell repertoires in COVID-19. Overall study: From T cells, B-cell-depleted T cells, or PBMCs came the material, which was cDNA or gDNA.

Trimming shortened V by 6 bases and J by 5 bases, and 10 bases separated the two germline ends. This CDR3 has 12 residues. Per the germline V gene, CDR1 is SEHNR and CDR2 is FQNEAQ (reference sequence). Libraries were prepared by immunoSEQ multiplex PCR; TCRdb keeps only in-frame clonotypes and omits some of them. The sample contains tens of thousands of clones, approximately 85% of which appear only once. Sequenced material: peripheral blood. The rearrangement links TRBV7-9 to TRBJ2-5, with D tentatively TRBD2 (6 bases). The TCR originated in a human donor in a cohort sampled during active COVID-19. The CDR3 reads CASSAGGETQYF. DNA of the CDR3: TGTGCCAGCAGTGCCGGAGGGGAGACCCAGTACTTC. The whole variable domain, filled in from reference TRBV7-9 and TRBJ2-5, reads DTGVSQNPRHKITKRGQNVTFRCDPISEHNRLYWYRQTLGQGPEFLTYFQNEAQLEKSRLLSDRFSAERPKGSFSTLEIQRTEQGDSAMYLCASSAGGETQYFGPGTRLLVL.